Below, one T cell receptor beta chain is given with its context. Its specificity is unknown. Patients had either synchronous oligometastatic disease or delayed solitary brain metastasis recurrence. No patient had a history of multiple malignancies, as such patients were excluded. CDR3 length: 12 residues. Trimming stripped 5 bases from V and 9 bases from J, with 11 bases between. The germline CDR1 and CDR2 sequences are SGHTA and FQGNSA. The sample belongs to a study of T cells in lung cancer brain metastases. Study overall: Primary and brain metastasis specimens were taken a median around 12 months apart.

Points from the study as a whole: Compared with paired primaries, brain metastases showed fewer unique productive clones (around 1,500 versus 4,400).

Method: immunoSEQ multiplex PCR; TCRdb's copy keeps in-frame clones and lacks some. The top ten clones hold about 5.6% of a sample with about 3,500 clones, 86% of them seen once. Specimen: tumor tissue from the primary lung tumor. The sequence was obtained from a woman between 45 and 60 years old with non-small cell lung cancer. The rearrangement joins TRBV7-2 to TRBJ2-1; D unresolved. CDR3 sequence: CASSTRAGEQFF. CDR3 in DNA: TGTGCCAGCAGCACCCGCGCCGGTGAGCAGTTCTTC.